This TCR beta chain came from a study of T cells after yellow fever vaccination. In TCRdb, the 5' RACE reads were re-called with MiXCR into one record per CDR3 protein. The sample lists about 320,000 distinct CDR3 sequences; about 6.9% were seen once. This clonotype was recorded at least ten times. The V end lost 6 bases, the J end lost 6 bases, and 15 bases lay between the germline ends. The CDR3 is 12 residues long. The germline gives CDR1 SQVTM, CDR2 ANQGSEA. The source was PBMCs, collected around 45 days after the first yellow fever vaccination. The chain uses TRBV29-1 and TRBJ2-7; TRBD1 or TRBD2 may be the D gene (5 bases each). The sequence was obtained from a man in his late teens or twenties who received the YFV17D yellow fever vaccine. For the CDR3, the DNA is TGCAGCGTAACACAGGAGGTGCGCGAGCAGTACTTC. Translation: CSVTQEVREQYF.